The 5 T cell receptor beta chains presented below share a single source sample, sequenced in a study of cytomegalovirus exposure and HLA in healthy donors. The PCR used 60 Vbeta and 13 Jbeta primers. This table comes from immunoSEQ multiplex PCR, and its TCRdb copy is limited to in-frame clones, with some not included. The sample includes some 120,000 clones, around 75% of them seen just once. Sample: PBMCs. The origin of the receptors is a woman aged 30 to 39 in good health and CMV-seronegative.

The rearrangement links TRBV18 to TRBJ2-5; D not resolved. Trimming cost V 4 bases and J 4 bases, with 13 bases left between them. CDR3 length: 14 residues. CDR1 KGHSH and CDR2 LQKENI come from the germline V gene. The CDR3 DNA reads as TGTGCCAGCTCACGGGCCCCCCCTCTAGAGACCCAGTACTTC. Protein product: CASSRAPPLETQYF.

The chain uses TRBV13 and TRBJ2-6; 12 bases map to TRBD1. V was clipped by 0 bases and J by 3 bases; unmatched bases: 9. The CDR3 loop spans 20 amino acids. From germline, CDR1 is PRHDT and CDR2 FYEKMQ (reference sequence). CDR3 sequence: CASSLGVGGTGGVGANVLTF. The CDR3 coding sequence is TGTGCCAGCAGCTTAGGAGTAGGCGGGACAGGGGGCGTTGGGGCCAACGTCCTGACTTTC.

The chain has TRBV19 and TRBJ1-5; TRBD1 matches 8 bases. This CDR3 is built from 16 residues. Germline assignment: CDR1 LNHDA and CDR2 SQIVND (reference sequence). J was trimmed by 0 bases and V by 6 bases; bases with no gene match: 7. The CDR3 spells CASSPQGQGSNQPQHF. CDR3 nucleotide sequence: TGTGCCAGTAGCCCTCAAGGACAGGGTAGCAATCAGCCCCAGCATTTT.

A few counts support this clone. The CDR3 bases are TGTGCCAGCTCGTTGGATCAGGGCCTGATCCGGCCTGAAGCTTTCTTT. It translates to CASSLDQGLIRPEAFF. V and J are TRBV18 and TRBJ1-1; possibly TRBD1 for D (5 bases). The CDR3 has 16 residues. The germline V gene encodes CDR1 KGHSH and CDR2 LQKENI. The V end was cut by 6 bases, the J end by 6 bases, with 23 bases between.

The chain links TRBV6-5 to TRBJ1-1; D is ambiguous. In germline, CDR1 is MNHEY, CDR2 SVGAGI. This CDR3 has 12 amino acids. Trimming left V 5 bases short and J 11 bases short, with 15 bases between. The CDR3 spells CASSTRGVYAFF. The CDR3 DNA reads as TGTGCCAGCAGTACCCGCGGGGTTTACGCTTTCTTT.